The T cell receptor (beta chain) described here comes from a study of cytomegalovirus exposure and HLA in healthy donors. The CDR3 sequence is 15 residues long. With 5 bases removed from V and 1 base from J, the gap between germline ends came to 15 bases. Looked up from germline, CDR1 is SGDLS and CDR2 is YYNGEE. The assay was immunoSEQ multiplex PCR, and TCRdb's table has in-frame clones only and misses some. The sample records about 360,000 clones, roughly 89% being singletons. Regarding this clone: The antigen is unknown.

Study-wide points: Subsequent analysis found a tendency for first-cohort TCR clusters to co-occur within the approximately 130 validation repertoires. Reportedly, cytomegalovirus status was diagnosed with high sensitivity and specificity. Cytomegalovirus association was assigned to approximately 160 TCR beta chains.

Sequenced: PBMCs. The receptor's source is a woman under 30 in good health and CMV-seronegative. The rearrangement uses TRBV9 and TRBJ1-1; D not certain. The CDR3 loop reads CASRMDGQANTEAFF. The CDR3 coding sequence is TGTGCCAGCAGGATGGATGGGCAGGCGAACACTGAAGCTTTCTTT. Based on the CDR3 plus reference TRBV9 and TRBJ1-1, the full variable domain is DSGVTQTPKHLITATGQRVTLRCSPRSGDLSVYWYQQSLDQGLQFLIQYYNGEERAKGNILERFSAQQFPDLHSELNLSSLELGDSALYFCASRMDGQANTEAFFGQGTRLTVV.